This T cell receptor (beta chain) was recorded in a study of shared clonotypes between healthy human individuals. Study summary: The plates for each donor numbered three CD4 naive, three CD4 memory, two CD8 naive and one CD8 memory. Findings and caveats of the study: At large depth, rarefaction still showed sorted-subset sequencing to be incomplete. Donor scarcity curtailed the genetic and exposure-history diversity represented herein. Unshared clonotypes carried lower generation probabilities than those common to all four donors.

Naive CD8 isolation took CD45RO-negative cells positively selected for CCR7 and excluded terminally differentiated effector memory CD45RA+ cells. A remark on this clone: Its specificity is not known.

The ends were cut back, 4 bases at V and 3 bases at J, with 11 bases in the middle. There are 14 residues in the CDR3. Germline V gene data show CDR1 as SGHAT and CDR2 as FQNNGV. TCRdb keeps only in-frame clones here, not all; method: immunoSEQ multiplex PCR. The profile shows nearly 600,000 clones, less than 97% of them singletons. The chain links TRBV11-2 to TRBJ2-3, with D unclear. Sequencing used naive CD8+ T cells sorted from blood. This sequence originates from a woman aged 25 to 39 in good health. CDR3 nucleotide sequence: TGTGCCAGCAGCTCCCGGTTGAGGACAGATACGCAGTATTTT. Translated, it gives CASSSRLRTDTQYF.